What follows are 18 T cell receptor beta chains derived from one specimen sequenced in a study of CD8 T cells in ankylosing spondylitis. Broader study findings: Ankylosing spondylitis blood appeared to carry a characteristic TCR beta motif of seven to nine highly homologous variants.

These receptors' antigens are unknown. TCRdb fed the 5' RACE reads into MiXCR, producing one record per CDR3 protein. The table includes about 750,000 distinct CDR3 sequences, 15% to 20% detected once. The sample comprised blood, either unsorted or a sorted T cell fraction (not recorded which). The receptors stem from a male donor with ankylosing spondylitis.

This chain connects TRBV7-9 to TRBJ1-1; D not resolved. Germline V CDR1 and CDR2: SEHNR, FQNEAQ (reference sequence). The CDR3 runs 12 residues. The V gene lost 3 bases and the J gene lost 6 bases, with 8 bases spanning the gap. CDR3 in amino acids: CASSLGLPEAFF. DNA for the CDR3: TGTGCCAGCAGCTTGGGGTTGCCTGAAGCTTTCTTT.

This clonotype was seen a few times. The chain employs TRBV15 and TRBJ2-7; 8 bases are shared with TRBD2. The CDR3 has 16 amino acids. From germline, CDR1 is LNHNV and CDR2 YYDKDF (reference sequence). V trimming: 5 bases; J trimming: 0 bases; junction bases outside the gene matches: 9. CDR3 amino acids: CATSSWTSKISYEQYF. The CDR3 region has the DNA TGTGCCACCAGCTCTTGGACTAGCAAGATCTCCTACGAGCAGTACTTC.

In its sample, this clonotype was seen once. The chain combines TRBV27 with TRBJ2-5; 9 nucleotides line up with TRBD2. Germline assignment: CDR1 MNHEY and CDR2 SMNVEV (reference sequence). This CDR3 comprises 15 residues. Trimming removed 4 bases from V and 0 bases from J; junction bases left unmatched: 3. This CDR3 is CASSSSGGNQETQYF. CDR3 DNA: TGTGCCAGCAGTTCAAGCGGGGGGAACCAAGAGACCCAGTACTTC.

The CDR3 nucleotides read TGTGCCAGCAGCCTGCCGGTGGGCGGGTTGAACACTGAAGCTTTCTTT. The encoded protein is CASSLPVGGLNTEAFF. The chain employs TRBV7-2 and TRBJ1-1; D unclear. The CDR3 length is 16 residues. Germline V gene sequence: CDR1 SGHTA, CDR2 FQGNSA. Trimming shortened V by 5 bases and J by 0 bases, and 16 bases separated the two germline ends.

The chain employs TRBV5-5 and TRBJ1-1; weak D call: TRBD1 (5 bases). This CDR3 is built from 17 residues. CDR1 is SGHKS, CDR2 YYEKEE, per germline (reference sequence). V lost 1 base, J lost 2 bases, and 18 bases lay in between. CDR3 bases: TGTGCCAGCAGCTTGCTTATGGGGGAGGAGATAAACACTGAAGCTTTCTTT. This gives the protein CASSLLMGEEINTEAFF.

This clonotype was recorded a few times. The CDR3 loop is CASSQGLGNTEAFF. In DNA, the CDR3 is TGCGCCAGCAGCCAAGGGCTAGGGAACACTGAAGCTTTCTTT. The chain recombines TRBV4-1 with TRBJ1-1; the D is unclear. CDR1 and CDR2 (germline): MGHRA, YSYEKL. The CDR3 is 14 residues long. Trimming left V 1 base short and J 1 base short, with 7 bases between.

This clonotype was seen only a few times. The CDR3 here is CASSFGDNTEAFF. Here the CDR3 DNA reads TGTGCCAGCAGCTTCGGGGATAACACTGAAGCTTTCTTT. The chain joins TRBV11-2 to TRBJ1-1; D gene ambiguous. This CDR3 is 13 amino acids long. Germline lookup yields CDR1 SGHAT and CDR2 FQNNGV. V was trimmed by 3 bases and J by 2 bases, leaving 7 bases between them.

The CDR3 loop is CASSLSRDRNIQYF. The CDR3 DNA reads as TGCGCCAGCAGCCTGTCCCGGGACCGAAACATTCAGTACTTC. The V and J genes are TRBV5-1 and TRBJ2-4; possibly TRBD1 or TRBD2 for D (5 bases each). The CDR3 length is 14 residues. V was cut by 4 bases and J by 6 bases, with 14 bases left in between. Germline V gene sequence: CDR1 SGHRS, CDR2 YFSETQ.

This clonotype was observed a few times. This chain links TRBV5-6 with TRBJ2-1; a weak D match, TRBD2 (5 bases). The CDR3 loop spans 15 amino acids. Germline CDR1 is SGHDT and CDR2 is YYEEEE. V lost 5 bases to trimming and J lost 1 base, with 13 bases between them. The CDR3 here is CASSMGVGSYNEQFF. Here the CDR3 DNA reads TGTGCCAGCAGTATGGGAGTGGGGTCCTACAATGAGCAGTTCTTC. Variable domain in full (rest from reference TRBV5-6 and TRBJ2-1): DAGVTQSPTHLIKTRGQQVTLRCSPKSGHDTVSWYQQALGQGPQFIFQYYEEEERQRGNFPDRFSGHQFPNYSSELNVNALLLGDSALYLCASSMGVGSYNEQFFGPGTRLTVL.

There are a few counts of this clonotype. This chain joins TRBV9 and TRBJ2-1; D ambiguous. This CDR3 spans 15 amino acids. Trimming cost V 1 base and J 0 bases, with 8 bases left between them. CDR1 and CDR2 (germline): SGDLS, YYNGEE. CDR3 sequence: CASSVYSSSYNEQFF. The CDR3 DNA reads as TGTGCCAGCAGCGTATACAGTAGCTCCTACAATGAGCAGTTCTTC.

The chain is built from TRBV20-1 and TRBJ1-2; unclear D gene. The V end lost 7 bases, the J end lost 5 bases, and 14 bases lay between the germline ends. Germline V gene lookup returns CDR1 DFQATT and CDR2 SNEGSKA (reference sequence). The CDR3 has 12 amino acids. The CDR3 loop is CSGQAQPYGYTF. CDR3 DNA: TGCAGTGGTCAGGCCCAACCGTATGGCTACACCTTC.

This sequence joins TRBV12-3 or TRBV12-4 and TRBJ2-3; tentatively, D is TRBD1 or TRBD2 (5 bases each). The CDR3 contains 14 residues. Trimming removed 3 bases from V and 3 bases from J, with 10 bases in between. For the CDR3, the DNA is TGTGCCAGCAGTTTCCAGGGAGAAACAGATACGCAGTATTTT. Its protein product is CASSFQGETDTQYF.

The genes are TRBV6-2 or TRBV6-3 and TRBJ2-2, with 7 nucleotides matching TRBD2. Trimming at V came to 0 bases and at J to 2 bases, leaving 6 bases not matched to a gene. The CDR3 extends over 17 amino acids. The germline CDR1 and CDR2 sequences are MNHEY and SVGEGT. CDR3: CASSYSTAGFNTGELFF. The CDR3 region has the DNA TGTGCCAGCAGTTACTCGACAGCGGGATTTAACACCGGGGAGCTGTTTTTT.

The rearrangement links TRBV27 to TRBJ2-3, with 10 bases identical to TRBD2. The V gene end was trimmed by 0 bases and the J gene end by 8 bases; junction bases not matched to a gene: 8. This CDR3 is 16 amino acids long. The germline CDR1 and CDR2 sequences are MNHEY and SMNVEV (reference sequence). The CDR3 loop is CASSLSVAGGPGTQYF. For the CDR3, the DNA is TGTGCCAGCAGTTTATCGGTAGCGGGAGGTCCAGGTACGCAGTATTTT.

The chain uses TRBV9 and TRBJ2-7; 9 bases are shared with TRBD1. With V trimmed by 4 bases and J by 4 bases, 9 bases remained unmatched. Germline V lookup: CDR1 SGDLS, CDR2 YYNGEE. The CDR3 is made up of 15 amino acids. CDR3 residues: CASSPGQGRFYEQYF. The DNA of the CDR3 is TGTGCCAGCAGCCCGGGACAGGGAAGGTTTTACGAGCAGTACTTC.

CDR3 in amino acids: CASSLLGQGLETQYF. CDR3 bases: TGTGCCAGCAGCCTACTGGGACAGGGGTTGGAGACCCAGTACTTC. The V gene is TRBV7-9, the J gene TRBJ2-5; TRBD1 matches at 10 bases. Germline V CDR1 and CDR2: SEHNR, FQNEAQ (reference sequence). J lost 5 bases, V lost 5 bases, and 8 bases had no gene match. The CDR3 runs 15 residues. Filled out from reference TRBV7-9 and TRBJ2-5, the complete variable domain reads DTGVSQNPRHKITKRGQNVTFRCDPISEHNRLYWYRQTLGQGPEFLTYFQNEAQLEKSRLLSDRFSAERPKGSFSTLEIQRTEQGDSAMYLCASSLLGQGLETQYFGPGTRLLVL.

This clonotype showed up many times. The chain carries TRBV12-3 or TRBV12-4 and TRBJ2-7, with D unclear. The CDR3 totals 13 residues. Trimming removed 5 bases at V and 0 bases at J, with 8 bases between. In DNA, the CDR3 is TGTGCCAGCAGTAACAGCAACTCCTACGAGCAGTACTTC. This sequence encodes CASSNSNSYEQYF.

In this sample, this clonotype turned up a few times. The chain combines TRBV6-5 with TRBJ1-2, with TRBD1 identical over 11 bases. Germline V gene sequence: CDR1 MNHEY, CDR2 SVGAGI. Losses at the gene ends were 0 bases for V and 5 bases for J; bases not matched to a gene: 8. This CDR3 is built from 17 residues. In DNA, the CDR3 is TGTGCCAGCAGTTACTCTAATCGCGGGACAGGGGGATATGGCTACACCTTC. Protein product: CASSYSNRGTGGYGYTF.